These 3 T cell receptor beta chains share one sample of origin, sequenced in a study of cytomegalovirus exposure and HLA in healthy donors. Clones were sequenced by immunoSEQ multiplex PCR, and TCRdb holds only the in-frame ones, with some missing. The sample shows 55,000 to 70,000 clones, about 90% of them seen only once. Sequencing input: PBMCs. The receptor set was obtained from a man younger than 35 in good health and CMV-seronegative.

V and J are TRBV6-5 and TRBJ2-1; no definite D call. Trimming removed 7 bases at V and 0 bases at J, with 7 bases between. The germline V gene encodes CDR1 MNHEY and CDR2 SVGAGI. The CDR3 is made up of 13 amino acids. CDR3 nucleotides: TGTGCCAGCACCCCTAGCTCCTACAATGAGCAGTTCTTC. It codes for CASTPSSYNEQFF.

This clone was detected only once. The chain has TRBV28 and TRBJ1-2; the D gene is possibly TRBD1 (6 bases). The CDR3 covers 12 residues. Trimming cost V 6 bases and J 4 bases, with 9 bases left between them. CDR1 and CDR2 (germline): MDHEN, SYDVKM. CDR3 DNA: TGTGCCAGCAGCCAGACAGGCTATGGCTACACCTTC. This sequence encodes CASSQTGYGYTF.

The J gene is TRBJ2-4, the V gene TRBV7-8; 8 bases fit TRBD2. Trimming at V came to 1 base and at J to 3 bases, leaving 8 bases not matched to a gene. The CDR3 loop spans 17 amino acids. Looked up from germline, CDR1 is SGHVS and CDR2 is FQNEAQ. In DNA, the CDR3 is TGTGCCAGCAGCTTAGAGGGTCTAGCGGGTCGCAAAAACATTCAGTACTTC. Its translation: CASSLEGLAGRKNIQYF.